A selection of T cell receptor beta chains follows, all from one sample in a study of T cell responses to AZD1222 COVID-19 vaccine. The protocol was immunoSEQ multiplex PCR, while the TCRdb copy is restricted to in-frame clones and leaves out a portion. The table has tens of thousands of clones, around 80% seen once. This specimen consisted of peripheral blood, obtained on day 0 of MenACWY control vaccination. These receptors were taken from an adult in good health. Both conserved end residues are part of each CDR3. Only part of the rows carry a size: once, few, many, or a class if the clone is expanded.

v_gene	j_gene	abundance	CDR3aa
TRBV3-1/TRBV3-2	TRBJ1-1	once	CASSQRHATNTEAFF
TRBV9	TRBJ2-7	.	CASSRDYGYEQYF
TRBV30	TRBJ1-6	few	CAWSGTGDWAPLHF
TRBV19	TRBJ2-4	once	CASSIRATPDRGVKNIQYF
TRBV7-2	TRBJ2-7	.	CASSLRISSGEEQYF
TRBV7-9	TRBJ1-2	.	CASSLKQGDNNYGYTF
TRBV28	TRBJ1-2	.	CASSLRGTSYTF
TRBV10-1	TRBJ2-4	.	CASSEGGGWGNIQYF
TRBV30	TRBJ2-1	few	CAMGHNEQFF
TRBV5-1	TRBJ2-2	.	CASSPENTGELFF
TRBV5-1	TRBJ2-3	.	CASSLSGVRSDTQYF
TRBV11-2	TRBJ1-2	few	CASSFTRTTNYGYTF
TRBV5-6	TRBJ2-7	.	CASSLVGFYEQYF
TRBV5-4	TRBJ1-1	.	CASSLGTGDNTEAFF
TRBV7-9	TRBJ1-1	.	CASSLYEGEEAFF
TRBV30	TRBJ2-3	.	CAWSVRGLAQDTQYF
TRBV4-1	TRBJ1-1	.	CASSQEWSAGNTEAFF
TRBV14	TRBJ2-1	.	CASSQDVGDREQFF
TRBV7-2	TRBJ2-1	.	CASSLETEQFF
TRBV29-1	TRBJ2-1	few	CSVVTGRNRHEQFF
TRBV27	TRBJ2-1	.	CASSFHNEQFF
TRBV6-5	TRBJ2-1	few	CASRPGHRSYNEQFF
TRBV11-3	TRBJ2-2	.	CASSSSSQGELFF
TRBV27	TRBJ2-7	.	CASTPRGLAGGSHEQYF
TRBV2	TRBJ1-6	.	CASSDGQGTYNSPLHF
TRBV10-3	TRBJ2-7	.	CAISAMYEQYF
TRBV5-6	TRBJ1-2	.	CASSADRGHYGYTF
TRBV2	TRBJ1-2	.	CASRFTPEAPGGYTF
TRBV5-6	TRBJ2-1	.	CASSLFNEQFF
TRBV19	TRBJ2-1	.	CASSIKQGANVVNEQFF
TRBV5-1	TRBJ1-2	.	CASSLAAGGGYTF
TRBV19	TRBJ1-4	.	CASRTGTGGEKLFF
TRBV10-2	TRBJ1-5	.	CASKMGGVSNQPQHF
TRBV28	TRBJ2-7	.	CASSWGGVPYEQYF
TRBV9	TRBJ2-1	.	CASSVAAGVRNEQFF
TRBV10-1	TRBJ2-1	few	CASSESVGGSYNEQFF
TRBV28	TRBJ1-1	.	CATQINKGRASEAFF
TRBV15	TRBJ1-2	.	CATSREGTVYGYTF
TRBV30	TRBJ2-5	.	CAWSPPQETQYF
TRBV2	TRBJ2-4	.	CASSEDGGFVANIQYF
TRBV5-6	TRBJ1-1	.	CASSQPDNRAFF
TRBV6-5	TRBJ2-5	.	CASSYSGGRGETQYF
TRBV27	TRBJ1-1	once	CASCRGQQNTEAFF
TRBV10-3	TRBJ2-7	.	CAISGTGTKTYEQYF
TRBV30	TRBJ2-5	few	CAWSVGAKETQYF
TRBV7-9	TRBJ1-6	.	CASSQGQINSPLHF
TRBV5-4	TRBJ2-1	.	CASSHGTNTRDEQFF
TRBV5-8	TRBJ2-1	.	CASIMGRSSYNEQFF
TRBV2	TRBJ1-2	.	CASRGQGVNYGYTF
TRBV13	TRBJ1-2	.	CASSSIGQARAGYTF
TRBV11-2	TRBJ2-5	.	CASSLAQLAGTETQYF
TRBV28	TRBJ1-4	.	CASSFRDRKNIMQKLFF
TRBV19	TRBJ1-5	.	CASSILGVGNQPQHF
TRBV29-1	TRBJ1-1	.	CSAGGFNGNTEAFF
TRBV7-9	TRBJ2-2	.	CASSLAGQLNTGELFF
TRBV10-1	TRBJ2-3	.	CASSEGGDTQYF
TRBV5-6	TRBJ2-3	.	CASSASSGGRDTQYF
TRBV11-2	TRBJ2-1	once	CASSSYRDRDYNEQFF
TRBV7-8	TRBJ1-5	.	CASSLEVGTGRQPQHF